This T cell receptor beta chain was sequenced in a study of early T cells in non-severe SARS-CoV-2 infection. This clonotype appeared many times. Germline values: CDR1 KGHSH, CDR2 LQKENI. J gave up 0 bases and V 3 bases, and 3 bases lay outside the gene matches. The CDR3 is 17 amino acids. TCRdb analysed the 5' RACE reads with MiXCR anew, one entry per CDR3 protein. The sample holds tens of thousands of distinct CDR3 sequences, 7.5% to 9.5% seen once. This TCR came from an adult who was a healthcare worker with PCR-confirmed SARS-CoV-2 infection or an uninfected control (not recorded which). The specimen comprised whole blood, sampled at baseline. The chain recombines TRBV18 with TRBJ1-3; TRBD1 aligns across 12 bases. This CDR3 reads CASSPGQGAFSGNTIYF. CDR3 nucleotides: TGTGCCAGCTCACCGGGACAGGGGGCATTCTCTGGAAACACCATATATTTT.